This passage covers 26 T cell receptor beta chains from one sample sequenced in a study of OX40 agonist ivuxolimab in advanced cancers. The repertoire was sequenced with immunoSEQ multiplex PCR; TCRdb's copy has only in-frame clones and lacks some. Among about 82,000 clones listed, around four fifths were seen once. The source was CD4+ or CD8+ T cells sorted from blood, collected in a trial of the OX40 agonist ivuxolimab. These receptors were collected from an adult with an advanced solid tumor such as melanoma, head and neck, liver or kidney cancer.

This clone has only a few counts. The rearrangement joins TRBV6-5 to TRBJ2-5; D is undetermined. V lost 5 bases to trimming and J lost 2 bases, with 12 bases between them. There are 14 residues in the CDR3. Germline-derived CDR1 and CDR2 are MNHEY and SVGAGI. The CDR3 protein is CASSPDYTQETQYF. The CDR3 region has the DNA TGTGCCAGCAGTCCCGATTATACACAAGAGACCCAGTACTTC.

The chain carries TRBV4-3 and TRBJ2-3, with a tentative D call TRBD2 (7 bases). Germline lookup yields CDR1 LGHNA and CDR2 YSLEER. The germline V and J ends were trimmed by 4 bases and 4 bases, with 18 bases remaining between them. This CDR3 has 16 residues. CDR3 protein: CASSRGGGQDSDTQYF. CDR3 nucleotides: TGCGCCAGCAGCCGAGGGGGAGGGCAAGACTCAGATACGCAGTATTTT.

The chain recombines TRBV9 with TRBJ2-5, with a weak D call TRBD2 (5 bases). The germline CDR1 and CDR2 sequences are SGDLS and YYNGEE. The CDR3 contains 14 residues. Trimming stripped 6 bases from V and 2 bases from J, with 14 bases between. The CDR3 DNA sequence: TGTGCCAGCAACCCGACCGGGGTTCAAGAGACCCAGTACTTC. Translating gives CASNPTGVQETQYF.

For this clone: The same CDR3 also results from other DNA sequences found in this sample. CDR3 in amino acids: CASSLTSGGGETQYF. The CDR3 DNA is TGTGCCAGCAGCTTGACTAGCGGGGGGGGAGAGACCCAGTACTTC. The chain employs TRBV7-2 and TRBJ2-5; 14 bases line up with TRBD2. CDR1 is SGHTA and CDR2 is FQGNSA in the germline V gene. Unmatched junction bases numbered 1, after V lost 3 bases and J lost 4 bases. This CDR3 comprises 15 residues. Full variable domain (remainder filled in from reference TRBV7-2 and TRBJ2-5): GAGVSQSPSNKVTEKGKDVELRCDPISGHTALYWYRQSLGQGLEFLIYFQGNSAPDKSGLPSDRFSAERTGGSVSTLTIQRTQQEDSAVYLCASSLTSGGGETQYFGPGTRLLVL.

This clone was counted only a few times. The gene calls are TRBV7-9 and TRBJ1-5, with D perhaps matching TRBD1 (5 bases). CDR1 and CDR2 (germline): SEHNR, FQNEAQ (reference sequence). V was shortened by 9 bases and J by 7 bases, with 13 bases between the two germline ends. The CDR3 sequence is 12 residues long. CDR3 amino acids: CASSGSGQPQHF. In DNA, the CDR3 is TGTGCCAGTTCGGGTTCAGGGCAGCCCCAGCATTTT.

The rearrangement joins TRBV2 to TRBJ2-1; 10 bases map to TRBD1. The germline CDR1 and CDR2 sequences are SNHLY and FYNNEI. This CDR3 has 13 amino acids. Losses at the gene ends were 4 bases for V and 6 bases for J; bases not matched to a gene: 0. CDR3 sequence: CASSGTGGNEQFF. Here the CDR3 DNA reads TGTGCCAGCAGTGGGACAGGGGGCAATGAGCAGTTCTTC.

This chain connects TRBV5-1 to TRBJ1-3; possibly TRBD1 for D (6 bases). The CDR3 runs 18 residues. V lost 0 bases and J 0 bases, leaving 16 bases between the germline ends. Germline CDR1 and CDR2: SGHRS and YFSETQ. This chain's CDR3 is CASSLGGGQSYSGNTIYF. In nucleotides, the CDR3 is TGCGCCAGCAGCTTGGGGGGCGGACAGTCCTACTCTGGAAACACCATATATTTT.

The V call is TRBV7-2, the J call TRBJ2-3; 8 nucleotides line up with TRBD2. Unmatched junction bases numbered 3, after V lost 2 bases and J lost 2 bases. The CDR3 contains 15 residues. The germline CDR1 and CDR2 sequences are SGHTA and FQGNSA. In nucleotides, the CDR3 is TGTGCCAGCAGCTTATGGGGACTAGACACAGATACGCAGTATTTT. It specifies CASSLWGLDTDTQYF.

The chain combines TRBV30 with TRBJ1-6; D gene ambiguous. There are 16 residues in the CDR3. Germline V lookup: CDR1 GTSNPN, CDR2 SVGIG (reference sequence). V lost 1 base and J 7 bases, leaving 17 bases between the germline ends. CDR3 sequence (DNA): TGTGCCTGGAGTGACCACCCGACCGTCTTGAATTCACCCCTCCACTTT. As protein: CAWSDHPTVLNSPLHF.

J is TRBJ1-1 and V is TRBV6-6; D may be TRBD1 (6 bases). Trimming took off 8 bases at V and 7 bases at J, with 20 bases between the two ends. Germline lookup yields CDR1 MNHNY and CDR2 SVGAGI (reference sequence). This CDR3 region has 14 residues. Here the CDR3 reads CASGPPGQSLEAFF. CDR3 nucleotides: TGTGCCAGCGGCCCCCCGGGACAAAGCCTTGAAGCTTTCTTT.

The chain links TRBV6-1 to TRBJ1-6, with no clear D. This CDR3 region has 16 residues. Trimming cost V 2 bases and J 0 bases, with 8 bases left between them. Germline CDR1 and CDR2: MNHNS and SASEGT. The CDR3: CASSEPTDSYNSPLHF. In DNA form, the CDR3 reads TGTGCCAGCAGTGAACCAACAGACTCCTATAATTCACCCCTCCACTTT.

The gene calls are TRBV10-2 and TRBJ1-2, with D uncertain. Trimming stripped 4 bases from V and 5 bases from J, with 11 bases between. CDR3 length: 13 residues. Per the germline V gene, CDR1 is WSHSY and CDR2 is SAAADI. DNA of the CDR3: TGCGCCAGCAGTGCAAGTAGACTGTATGGCTACACCTTC. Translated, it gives CASSASRLYGYTF.

CDR3 DNA sequence: TGTGCCAGCAGCGATACAGCAACTAATGAAAAACTGTTTTTT. It translates to CASSDTATNEKLFF. This chain connects TRBV9 to TRBJ1-4; no reliable D call. The CDR3 has 14 amino acids. Germline V lookup: CDR1 SGDLS, CDR2 YYNGEE. The V end lost 3 bases, the J end lost 0 bases, and 6 bases lay between the germline ends.

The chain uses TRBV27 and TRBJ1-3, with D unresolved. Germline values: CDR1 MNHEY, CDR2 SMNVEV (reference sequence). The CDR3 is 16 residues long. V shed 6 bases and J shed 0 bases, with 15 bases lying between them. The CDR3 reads CASRPNAARSGNTIYF. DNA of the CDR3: TGTGCCAGCAGGCCCAACGCAGCCCGCTCTGGAAACACCATATATTTT.

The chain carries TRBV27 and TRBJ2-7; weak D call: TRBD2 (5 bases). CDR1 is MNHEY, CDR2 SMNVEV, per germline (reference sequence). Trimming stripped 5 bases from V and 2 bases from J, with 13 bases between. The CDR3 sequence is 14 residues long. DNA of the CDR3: TGTGCCAGCAGTGGGAGACTCACCCCCTACGAGCAGTACTTC. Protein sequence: CASSGRLTPYEQYF.

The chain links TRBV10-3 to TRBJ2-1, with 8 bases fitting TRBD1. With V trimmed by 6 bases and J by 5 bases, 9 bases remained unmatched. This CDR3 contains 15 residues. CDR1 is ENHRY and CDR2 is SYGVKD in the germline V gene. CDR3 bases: TGTGCCATCAGGACCGGGACAGGTGGCCACAATGAGCAGTTCTTC. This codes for CAIRTGTGGHNEQFF.

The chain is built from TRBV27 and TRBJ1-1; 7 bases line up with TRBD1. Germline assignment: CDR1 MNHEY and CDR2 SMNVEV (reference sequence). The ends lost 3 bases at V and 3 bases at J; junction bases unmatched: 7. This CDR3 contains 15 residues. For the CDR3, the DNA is TGTGCCAGCAGTTTTAGGGAAACAGGGGACACTGAAGCTTTCTTT. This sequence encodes CASSFRETGDTEAFF.

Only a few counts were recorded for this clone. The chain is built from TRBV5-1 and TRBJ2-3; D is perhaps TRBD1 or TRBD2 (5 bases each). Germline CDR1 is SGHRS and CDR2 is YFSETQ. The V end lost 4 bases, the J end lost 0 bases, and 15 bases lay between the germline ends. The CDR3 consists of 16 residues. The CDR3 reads CASSPGTASSTDTQYF. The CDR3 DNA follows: TGCGCCAGCAGCCCCGGGACGGCTTCTAGCACAGATACGCAGTATTTT.

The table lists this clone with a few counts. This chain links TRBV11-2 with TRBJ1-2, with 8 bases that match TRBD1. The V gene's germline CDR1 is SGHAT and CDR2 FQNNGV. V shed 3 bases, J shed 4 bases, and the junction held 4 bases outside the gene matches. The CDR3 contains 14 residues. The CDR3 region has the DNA TGTGCCAGCAGCTTGCAGGGGGCTGCCTATGGCTACACCTTC. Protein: CASSLQGAAYGYTF.

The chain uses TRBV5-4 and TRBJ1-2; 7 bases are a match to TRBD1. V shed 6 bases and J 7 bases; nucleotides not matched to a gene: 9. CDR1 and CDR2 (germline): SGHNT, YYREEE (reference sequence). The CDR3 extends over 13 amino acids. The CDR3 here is CASNLQGSAGYTF. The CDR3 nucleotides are TGTGCCAGCAACCTACAGGGGTCGGCTGGCTACACCTTC.

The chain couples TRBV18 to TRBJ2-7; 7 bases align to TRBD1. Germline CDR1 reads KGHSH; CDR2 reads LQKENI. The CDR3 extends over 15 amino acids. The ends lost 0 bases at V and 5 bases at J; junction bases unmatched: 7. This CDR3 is CASSPPGTAFHEQYF. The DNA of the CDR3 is TGTGCCAGCTCACCACCCGGGACAGCCTTCCACGAGCAGTACTTC. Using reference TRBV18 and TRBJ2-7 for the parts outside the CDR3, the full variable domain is NAGVMQNPRHLVRRRGQEARLRCSPMKGHSHVYWYRQLPEEGLKFMVYLQKENIIDESGMPKERFSAEFPKEGPSILRIQQVVRGDSAAYFCASSPPGTAFHEQYFGPGTRLTVT.

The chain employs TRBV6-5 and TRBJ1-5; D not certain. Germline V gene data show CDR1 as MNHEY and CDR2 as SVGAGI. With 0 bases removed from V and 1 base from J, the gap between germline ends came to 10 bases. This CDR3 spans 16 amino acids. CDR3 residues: CASSYSMDRSNQPQHF. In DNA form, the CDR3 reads TGTGCCAGCAGTTACTCTATGGACCGGAGCAATCAGCCCCAGCATTTT.

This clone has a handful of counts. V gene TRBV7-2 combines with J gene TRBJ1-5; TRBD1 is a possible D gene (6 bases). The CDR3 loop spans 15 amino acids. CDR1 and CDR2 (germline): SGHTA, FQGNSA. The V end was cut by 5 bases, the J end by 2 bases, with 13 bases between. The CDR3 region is CASSGGGSGNQPQHF. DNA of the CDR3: TGTGCCAGCAGCGGAGGGGGGTCTGGCAATCAGCCCCAGCATTTT.

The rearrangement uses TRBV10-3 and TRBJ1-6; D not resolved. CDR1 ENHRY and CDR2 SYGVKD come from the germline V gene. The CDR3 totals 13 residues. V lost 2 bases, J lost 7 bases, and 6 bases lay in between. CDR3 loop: CAISEAGNSPLHF. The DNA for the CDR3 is TGTGCCATCAGTGAGGCCGGGAATTCACCCCTCCACTTT.

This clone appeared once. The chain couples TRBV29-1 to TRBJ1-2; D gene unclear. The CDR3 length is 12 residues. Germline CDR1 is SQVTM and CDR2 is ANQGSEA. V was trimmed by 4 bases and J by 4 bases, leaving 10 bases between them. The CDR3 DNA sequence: TGCAGCGTTGGAGGCCGACCCTATGGCTACACCTTC. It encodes CSVGGRPYGYTF.

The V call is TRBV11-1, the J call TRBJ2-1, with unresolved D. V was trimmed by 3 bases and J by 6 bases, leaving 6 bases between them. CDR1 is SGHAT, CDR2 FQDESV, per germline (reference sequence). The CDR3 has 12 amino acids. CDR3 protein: CASSLTANEQFF. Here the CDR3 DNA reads TGTGCCAGCAGCTTGACTGCCAATGAGCAGTTCTTC.